This T cell receptor beta chain originates from a study of cytomegalovirus exposure and HLA in healthy donors. PCR amplification relied on 60 Vbeta primers (plus 13 Jbeta primers). This table comes from immunoSEQ multiplex PCR, and its TCRdb copy is limited to in-frame clones, with some not included. The repertoire consists of more than 150,000 clones, with around 82% occurring once and the leading ten covering 0.35% to 0.4%. CDR1 is MNHGY, CDR2 SAAAGT, per germline. Trimming took 9 bases from V and 0 from J; bases not matched to a gene: 22. The CDR3 length is 20 residues. The source of this sequence is a boy between 2 and 15 years old in good health and CMV-seronegative. Material for sequencing was PBMCs. This chain links TRBV6-8 with TRBJ2-7, with 11 positions matching TRBD1. The CDR3 protein is CARTLRDRGQGDPSSYEQYF. As DNA, the CDR3 is TGTGCCAGGACCTTAAGGGATCGGGGACAGGGGGACCCGAGCTCCTACGAGCAGTACTTC.